These 18 T cell receptor beta chains were sequenced from one sample in a study of identical twins. MiXCR was run by TCRdb on the 5' RACE reads, yielding one entry per CDR3 protein. The table lists under 900,000 distinct CDR3 sequences, about 20% of them singletons. These data were also reused for a study on T cells expressing NK-cell markers.

Sequencing input: PBMCs. Receptors originate from a woman aged 18-29 years in good health.

This clonotype was seen more than once but under ten times. V and J are TRBV20-1 and TRBJ2-3, with no clear D. Germline CDR1 reads DFQATT; CDR2 reads SNEGSKA (reference sequence). Trimming left V 5 bases short and J 9 bases short, with 12 bases between. The CDR3 is made up of 11 amino acids. This CDR3 reads CSAGRTETQYF. Written as DNA, the CDR3 is TGCAGTGCTGGCAGGACGGAAACGCAGTATTTT.

This clonotype was observed a few times. The rearrangement links TRBV5-1 to TRBJ1-5; D unclear. Germline V gene lookup returns CDR1 SGHRS and CDR2 YFSETQ. The CDR3 loop spans 10 amino acids. V was pared by 4 bases and J by 7 bases, with 3 bases between. For the CDR3, the DNA is TGCGCCAGCAGCGGGCAGCCCCAGCATTTT. It encodes CASSGQPQHF.

The V gene is TRBV20-1, the J gene TRBJ2-1; possibly TRBD2 for D (5 bases). Germline assignment: CDR1 DFQATT and CDR2 SNEGSKA (reference sequence). The CDR3 length is 14 residues. V lost 2 bases and J 7 bases, leaving 15 bases between the germline ends. For the CDR3, the DNA is TGCAGTGCTAGACTTCCGCGAGGGCTTAATGAGCAGTTCTTC. Protein: CSARLPRGLNEQFF.

In its sample, this clonotype was seen once. The gene calls are TRBV12-3 or TRBV12-4 and TRBJ1-5; 8 bases fit TRBD1. The CDR3 sequence is 15 residues long. Trimming at V came to 5 bases and at J to 6 bases, leaving 9 bases not matched to a gene. CDR3 loop: CASSRTGGRRQPQHF. CDR3 coding DNA: TGTGCCAGCAGTCGCACAGGGGGTAGGCGTCAGCCCCAGCATTTT.

This clonotype came up a few times. The V call is TRBV7-2, the J call TRBJ2-6; tentative D call: TRBD2 (6 bases). V lost 3 bases and J 0 bases, leaving 12 bases between the germline ends. The V gene's germline CDR1 is SGHTA and CDR2 FQGNSA. The CDR3 extends over 17 amino acids. As DNA, the CDR3 is TGTGCCAGCAGCTTGGGTGTTAGCGGCTCTGGGGCCAACGTCCTGACTTTC. This translates into CASSLGVSGSGANVLTF.

A few counts support this clonotype. This chain connects TRBV4-2 to TRBJ2-2; unclear D gene. The CDR3 has 16 residues. The V end lost 0 bases, the J end lost 5 bases, and 13 bases lay between the germline ends. Looked up from germline, CDR1 is LGHNA and CDR2 is YNFKEQ. Written as DNA, the CDR3 is TGTGCCAGCAGCCAAGATACGACACACGCGACCGGGGAGCTGTTTTTT. Translating it yields CASSQDTTHATGELFF.

The V gene is TRBV20-1, the J gene TRBJ2-3; D ambiguous. The ends were cut back, 5 bases at V and 6 bases at J, with 9 bases in the middle. The germline V gene has CDR1 DFQATT and CDR2 SNEGSKA (reference sequence). The length of the CDR3 is 11 residues. CDR3 sequence: CSALVRDTQYF. In DNA, the CDR3 is TGCAGTGCTCTAGTTCGGGATACGCAGTATTTT.

V and J are TRBV6-1 and TRBJ1-4; D unclear. Germline CDR1 and CDR2: MNHNS and SASEGT. V gave up 4 bases and J gave up 0 bases, with 9 bases separating them. This CDR3 region has 15 residues. CDR3 bases: TGTGCCAGCAGTGCCTGGTCTGCAACTAATGAAAAACTGTTTTTT. Its translation is CASSAWSATNEKLFF.

This clonotype was observed a few times. The chain combines TRBV7-2 with TRBJ2-4; tentatively, D is TRBD1 (5 bases). Germline CDR1 is SGHTA and CDR2 is FQGNSA. Deletions cut 5 bases from V and 0 bases from J, with 11 bases between. The length of the CDR3 is 15 residues. The CDR3 region has the DNA TGTGCCAGCAGCACAGGCCGAGTAGCCAAAAACATTCAGTACTTC. It codes for CASSTGRVAKNIQYF.

This clonotype came up a few times. The genes are TRBV6-1 and TRBJ2-5; 8 bases are a match to TRBD2. CDR3 length equals 15 residues. Trimming at V came to 6 bases and at J to 5 bases, leaving 11 bases not matched to a gene. The germline V gene encodes CDR1 MNHNS and CDR2 SASEGT. For the CDR3, the DNA is TGTGCCAGCAGACCCGGGACTAGTGGTACGGAGACCCAGTACTTC. Protein: CASRPGTSGTETQYF.

The chain's CDR3 is CASSLELGAFRMVRETQYF. CDR3 sequence (DNA): TGCGCCAGCAGCTTGGAGTTGGGGGCCTTCAGGATGGTCAGGGAGACCCAGTACTTC. The gene calls are TRBV5-1 and TRBJ2-5; D is perhaps TRBD1 (6 bases). The CDR3 length is 19 residues. Deletions cut 0 bases from V and 5 bases from J, with 26 bases between. Germline V CDR1 and CDR2: SGHRS, YFSETQ.

This clonotype occurred a few times. J is TRBJ1-2 and V is TRBV5-1; D may be TRBD1 (6 bases). V dropped 1 base and J dropped 0 bases, with 10 bases sitting between them. Germline lookup yields CDR1 SGHRS and CDR2 YFSETQ. The CDR3 length is 15 residues. In DNA form, the CDR3 reads TGCGCCAGCAGCTTGACACAGGGAGCTAACTATGGCTACACCTTC. It translates to CASSLTQGANYGYTF.

A remark on this clonotype: One end of the junction fails to match germline, which may point to a read error. The rearrangement joins TRBV7-7 to TRBJ2-5; 14 bases are shared with TRBD2. Germline V lookup: CDR1 SSHAT, CDR2 FNYEAQ (reference sequence). This CDR3 contains 17 residues. CDR3 loop: CASSLGTSGGFKETQYF. The CDR3 DNA sequence: TGTGCTAGCAGCTTGGGGACTAGCGGGGGTTTTAAAGAGACCCAGTACTTC.

This clonotype was observed a handful of times. The V gene is TRBV4-2, the J gene TRBJ1-2; no definite D call. The CDR3 has 14 amino acids. Germline CDR1 LGHNA, CDR2 YNFKEQ. V was pared by 1 base and J by 2 bases, with 8 bases between. This CDR3 reads CASSQGTVNYGYTF. The CDR3 DNA sequence: TGTGCCAGCAGCCAAGGAACTGTCAACTATGGCTACACCTTC.

The rearrangement uses TRBV12-3 or TRBV12-4 and TRBJ2-1; the D is unclear. V was pared by 8 bases and J by 7 bases, with 12 bases between. This CDR3 comprises 12 residues. The CDR3 here is CASRAARNEQFF. The DNA for the CDR3 is TGTGCCAGCCGGGCAGCAAGGAATGAGCAGTTCTTC.

This clonotype was observed many times. The chain is built from TRBV5-1 and TRBJ2-1, with D perhaps assigned TRBD1 or TRBD2 (5 bases each). With 4 bases removed from V and 6 bases from J, the gap between germline ends came to 23 bases. Germline lookup yields CDR1 SGHRS and CDR2 YFSETQ. The length of the CDR3 is 17 residues. CDR3 DNA sequence: TGCGCCAGCAGCGAACGGCTCAGAGCACCGAGGGGCAATGAGCAGTTCTTC. As protein: CASSERLRAPRGNEQFF.

The chain uses TRBV20-1 and TRBJ2-1; D uncertain. The CDR3 consists of 10 residues. V was pared by 6 bases and J by 6 bases, with 6 bases between. Germline V lookup: CDR1 DFQATT, CDR2 SNEGSKA (reference sequence). This CDR3 reads CSAKSNEQFF. The CDR3 coding sequence is TGCAGTGCAAAGAGCAATGAGCAGTTCTTC.

V is TRBV29-1 and J is TRBJ1-2; maybe TRBD1 (6 bases). The length of the CDR3 is 13 residues. V lost 4 bases to trimming and J lost 6 bases, with 15 bases between them. Germline CDR1 reads SQVTM; CDR2 reads ANQGSEA. The CDR3 loop is CSVGSFGDNGYTF. CDR3 in DNA: TGCAGCGTTGGATCGTTTGGGGACAATGGCTACACCTTC.